This entry is about one T cell receptor (beta chain). Antigen unknown. V shed 6 bases and J shed 5 bases, with 14 bases lying between them. The CDR3 spans 13 residues. From germline, CDR1 is MNHNY and CDR2 SVGAGI (reference sequence). The sample originates from a study of post-analysis software for immune sequencing data. Points from the study as a whole: With TRBV5-6, TRBV5-1 and TRBV20-1 included, about five TRBV segments were more frequent in patients than in controls.

cDNA libraries for TCR beta contained unique molecular identifiers. TCRdb called the PCR reads again in MiXCR, with one record for every CDR3 protein. This sample carries 350,000 to 450,000 distinct CDR3 sequences, roughly 40% of them seen once, and the ten largest clones take 7.5% to 8.5%. The sequence was obtained from a girl aged 2 to 10 with multiple sclerosis. The chain recombines TRBV6-6 with TRBJ2-7; no firm D call. Sequencing was done on a sample of blood. CDR3 sequence: CASSRSFTDEQYF. CDR3 DNA sequence: TGTGCCAGCAGCCGATCCTTTACCGACGAGCAGTACTTC.